This T cell receptor (beta chain) was sequenced in a study of neurological immune-mediated disorders. Notes on the study in general: HTLV-1-associated myelopathy had the most TCR clonal expansion, while multiple sclerosis had the least, a level that fell below healthy controls. None of the CDR3 amino acid sequences found in expanded clones was shared across subjects. This suggests that the TCR-beta repertoires were private in all groups.

The germline gives CDR1 SGHRS, CDR2 YFSETQ. The ends lost 0 bases at V and 2 bases at J; junction bases unmatched: 2. CDR3 length: 15 amino acids. 5'RACE generated cDNA with 10-nucleotide random UMIs. TCRdb re-called the 5' RACE reads through MiXCR, storing one row per CDR3 protein. Of roughly 45,000 distinct CDR3 sequences in the sample, around an eighth were seen once. This clonotype was observed many times. What it binds is not known. Indicated time point: longitudinal time-point 3. Input material: PBMCs. V and J are TRBV5-1 and TRBJ2-7; 10 positions agree with TRBD2. The receptor's source is a man aged 25-45 years in good health. DNA for the CDR3: TGCGCCAGCAGCTTGGAGACTAGCGGGCCCTACGAGCAGTACTTC. Translation: CASSLETSGPYEQYF.